This T cell receptor (beta chain) originates from a study of blood T cell repertoires in COVID-19. Study context: From T cells, B-cell-depleted T cells, or PBMCs came the material, which was cDNA or gDNA.

CDR1 and CDR2 (germline): LNHDA, SQIVND (reference sequence). With 3 bases removed from V and 8 bases from J, the gap between germline ends came to 10 bases. The CDR3 covers 12 residues. This table comes from immunoSEQ multiplex PCR, and its TCRdb copy is limited to in-frame clones, with some not included. This table holds about 99,000 clones, 79% found once. This clone has a handful of counts. The sample was peripheral blood. The sequence derives from a woman of 80 years or more with active or convalescent COVID-19. The V and J genes are TRBV19 and TRBJ1-2, with D possibly being TRBD1 (5 bases). CDR3 in amino acids: CASSISRAGYTF. In DNA, the CDR3 is TGTGCCAGTAGTATTTCCAGGGCAGGCTACACCTTC.